This record covers a single T cell receptor (beta chain). The entry originates in a study of long-term antiretroviral therapy in people with HIV. This CDR3 spans 14 amino acids. Researchers ran immunoSEQ v3.0 at survey level. Profiling relied on immunoSEQ multiplex PCR, and the TCRdb table lists in-frame clones only, not all of them. The sample holds over 15,000 clones, 65% to 85% seen once. Participants who had HIV were, without exception, treated in the United States. The TCR sequence derives from a middle-aged woman with HIV. The sample was unsorted PBMCs, taken 2.3 years after starting antiretroviral therapy. The chain employs TRBV21-1 and TRBJ2-5. TRBV21-1 is termed a pseudogene. This CDR3 reads CASSKDEGFTTQYF. The CDR3 DNA reads TGTGCCAGCAGCAAAGACGAGGGGTTCACGACCCAGTACTTC.